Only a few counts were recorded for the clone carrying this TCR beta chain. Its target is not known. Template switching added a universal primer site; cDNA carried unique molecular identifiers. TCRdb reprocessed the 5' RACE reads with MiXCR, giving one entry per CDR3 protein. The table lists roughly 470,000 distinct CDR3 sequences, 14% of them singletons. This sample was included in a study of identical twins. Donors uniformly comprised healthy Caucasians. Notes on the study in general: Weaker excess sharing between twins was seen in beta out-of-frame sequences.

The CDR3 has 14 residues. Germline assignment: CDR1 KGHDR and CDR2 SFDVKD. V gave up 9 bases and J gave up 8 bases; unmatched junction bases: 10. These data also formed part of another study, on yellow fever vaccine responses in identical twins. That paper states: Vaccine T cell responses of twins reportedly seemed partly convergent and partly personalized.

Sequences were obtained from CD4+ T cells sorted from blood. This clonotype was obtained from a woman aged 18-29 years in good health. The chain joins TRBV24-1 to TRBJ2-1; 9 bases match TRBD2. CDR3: CATGLSGGGDEQFF. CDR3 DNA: TGTGCCACCGGACTTAGCGGGGGAGGGGATGAGCAGTTCTTC.